The entry that follows covers one TCR beta chain sequence. The target antigen is unknown. Time point described: persistent/refractory GD, antithyroid drugs over 5 years with positive TRAb. Isolated PBMC RNA provided the starting material for the TCR library. The CDR3 is made up of 15 amino acids. The germline CDR1 and CDR2 sequences are MDHEN and SYDVKM. V dropped 1 base and J dropped 1 base, with 9 bases sitting between them. With iRepertoire HTBI primers and Arm-PCR of CDR3 regions, TCR beta libraries were built. In TCRdb, the multiplex PCR reads were re-called with MiXCR into one record per CDR3 protein. The table has around 510,000 distinct CDR3 sequences, around 21% seen once. The data were obtained in a study of regulatory T cells in long-lasting Graves disease. Overall study: The study counted Graves' disease as persistent given over 5 years of antithyroid drugs and positive TSH receptor antibodies.

Overall study findings and caveats: Among samples with persistent disease, TRBV28, TRBJ1-2 and TRBJ2-5 were favored.

The V gene is TRBV28, the J gene TRBJ2-3; D remains ambiguous. The input for sequencing was peripheral blood mononuclear cells (PBMCs), taken when the disease was refractory, from a patient treated with antithyroid drugs. The clonotype was recovered from a female donor with Graves disease. CDR3 DNA: TGTGCCAGCAGTTTATCTTCTCTTGGCACAGATACGCAGTATTTT. This sequence encodes CASSLSSLGTDTQYF.